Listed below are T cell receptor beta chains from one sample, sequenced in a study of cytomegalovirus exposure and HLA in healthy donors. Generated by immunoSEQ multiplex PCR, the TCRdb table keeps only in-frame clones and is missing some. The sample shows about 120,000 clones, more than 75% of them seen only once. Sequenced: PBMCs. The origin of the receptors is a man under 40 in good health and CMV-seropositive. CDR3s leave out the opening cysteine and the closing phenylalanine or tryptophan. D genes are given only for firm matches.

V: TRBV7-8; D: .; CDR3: ASSLGTVYDGYT
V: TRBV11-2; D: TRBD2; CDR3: ASSLGSSSGRLKSYEQY
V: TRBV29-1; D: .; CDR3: SVDPLRRGGPYSNQPQH
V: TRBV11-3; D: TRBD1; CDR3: ASSVSLGQGTGELF
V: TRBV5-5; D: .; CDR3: ASVSGRNTEAF
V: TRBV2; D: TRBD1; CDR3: ASSLDRSLGYT
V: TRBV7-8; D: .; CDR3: ASSLGSYEQY
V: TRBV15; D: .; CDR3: ATSTRGNQPQH
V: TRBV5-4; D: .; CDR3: ASSPTRTRLAISPQH
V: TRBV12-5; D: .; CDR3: ASGLVPRDRGNTIY